The clone carrying this T cell receptor (beta chain) has a handful of counts. Other nucleotide sequences from this sample produce the same CDR3. CDR1 MDHEN and CDR2 SYDVKM come from the germline V gene. Trimming stripped 6 bases from V and 4 bases from J, with 12 bases between. This CDR3 contains 13 residues. This entry belongs to a study of shared clonotypes between healthy human individuals. The naive CD8 population came from CD45RO-negative cells selected for CCR7, without terminally differentiated effector memory CD45RA+ cells. Sequencing was performed with immunoSEQ multiplex PCR; in TCRdb, only in-frame clones are kept and a portion is missing. The sample records about 2.1 million clones, roughly 91% being singletons.

This clonotype originated in a man between 18 and 35 years old in good health. Some clones in this sample may be carry-over from other donors' samples. The specimen sequenced was naive CD8+ T cells from PBMCs. V usage is TRBV28 and J usage is TRBJ1-1; possibly TRBD1 for D (6 bases). CDR3 amino acids: CASSPGVGTEAFF. In DNA form, the CDR3 reads TGTGCCAGCAGCCCAGGGGTGGGCACTGAAGCTTTCTTT.